This T cell receptor beta chain was sequenced during a study of blood T cell repertoires in COVID-19. The repertoire was sequenced with immunoSEQ multiplex PCR; TCRdb's copy has only in-frame clones and lacks some. The table has 130,000 or so clones, 80% to 90% seen once; the top ten hold about 2.1%. From germline, CDR1 is MNHEY and CDR2 SVGEGT. J gave up 6 bases and V 2 bases, and 8 bases lay outside the gene matches. The CDR3 loop spans 17 amino acids. Material for sequencing was peripheral blood. The receptor was derived from a woman in her forties or fifties with acute or convalescent COVID-19. The chain joins TRBV6-2 or TRBV6-3 to TRBJ1-5; 12 bases agree with TRBD1. The CDR3 bases are TGTGCCAGCAGTTACGGAGAGGGACAGGGGGCTAGTCAGCCCCAGCATTTT. Protein product: CASSYGEGQGASQPQHF.